This T cell receptor (beta chain) comes out of a study of control samples from healthy donors and cancer patients. Produced via immunoSEQ multiplex PCR; TCRdb's table is partial and in-frame only. Of 93,000 or so clones listed, about 89% were seen once; the top ten hold approximately 19%. As concerns this clone: Other nucleotide sequences from this sample produce the same CDR3.

V lost 0 bases and J lost 2, with 8 bases in between. Per the germline V gene, CDR1 is SGHRS and CDR2 is YFSETQ. The CDR3 has 14 residues. The V gene is TRBV5-1, the J gene TRBJ2-5, with TRBD2 as a possible D gene (6 bases). Sequenced input: PBMCs. The source of this sequence is a man aged 55-75 years with lung cancer. CDR3 bases: TGCGCCAGCAGCTTGGCAGGGACTCAAGAGACCCAGTACTTC. Its translation: CASSLAGTQETQYF.